This is a list of T cell receptor beta chains from one sample in a study of cytomegalovirus exposure and HLA in healthy donors. Clones were read by immunoSEQ multiplex PCR, and TCRdb kept only the in-frame ones, dropping some. The table shows around 37,000 clones, with approximately 80% occurring only once. What was sequenced was PBMCs. The receptors come from a woman younger than 30 in good health and CMV-seropositive. Both conserved end residues are part of each CDR3. D genes are given only for firm matches.

D: TRBD2
V: TRBV11-3
J: TRBJ2-5
CDR3: CASSLGALGGSMSETQYF

D: TRBD2
V: TRBV9
J: TRBJ2-1
CDR3: CASSERGSGTLSSYNEQFF

D: TRBD1
V: TRBV10-1
J: TRBJ1-5
CDR3: CASSENRGNDQPQHF

D: NA
V: TRBV10-3
J: TRBJ2-7
CDR3: CAISDSSYEQYF

D: TRBD2
V: TRBV30
J: TRBJ2-2
CDR3: CAWNPSGTGELFF

D: TRBD2
V: TRBV5-1
J: TRBJ2-1
CDR3: CASSLAGVEQFF

D: TRBD2
V: TRBV7-9
J: TRBJ2-7
CDR3: CSSSPWGGNTHEQYF

D: TRBD1
V: TRBV6-1
J: TRBJ2-5
CDR3: CASSVGQGIQEETQYF

D: TRBD1
V: TRBV5-4
J: TRBJ2-3
CDR3: CASSSGDRDFTDTQYF

D: NA
V: TRBV7-9
J: TRBJ2-5
CDR3: CASSSPNSWYEETQYF

D: NA
V: TRBV7-2
J: TRBJ2-3
CDR3: CASSLARHSTDTQYF

D: TRBD2
V: TRBV7-3
J: TRBJ2-5
CDR3: CASSPHSGSEKTQYF

D: NA
V: TRBV19
J: TRBJ2-1
CDR3: CASKPPQWSSYNEQFF

D: TRBD2
V: TRBV7-9
J: TRBJ2-7
CDR3: CASRSMRESSYEQYF

D: TRBD2
V: TRBV6-6
J: TRBJ2-2
CDR3: CASGIAGEAGELFF

D: TRBD1
V: TRBV18
J: TRBJ2-2
CDR3: CASSRTGTANTGELFF

D: NA
V: TRBV7-2
J: TRBJ2-7
CDR3: CASSHLPLGSEQYF

D: NA
V: TRBV7-9
J: TRBJ1-1
CDR3: CASSLDRAGTEAFF